This passage covers 29 T cell receptor beta chains from one sample sequenced in a study of beta chain features in type 1 diabetes. Study results and limitations: TCRB CDR3s were moderately but significantly shorter in Type 1 diabetes patients in all four CD4+ subsets.

The antigens of these receptors remain unknown. cDNA synthesis used the whole RNA isolate, giving expressed TCRB sequences. The table came from immunoSEQ multiplex PCR; TCRdb's copy has only in-frame clones and leaves some out. The data show 300,000 to 400,000 clones, roughly 13% seen once. The sequencing sample was made of naive CD4+ T cells from blood. The receptors originated from a young woman with type 1 diabetes.

This clone appeared a few times. The chain combines TRBV30 with TRBJ2-7; the match to TRBD2 covers 9 bases. The CDR3 loop spans 15 amino acids. Germline CDR1 reads GTSNPN; CDR2 reads SVGIG (reference sequence). V dropped 3 bases and J dropped 7; count of bases not matched to a gene: 13. In nucleotides, the CDR3 is TGTGCCTGGAGCTTCCGCGGGGCTAGCGGGGCTGAGCAGTACTTC. Translation: CAWSFRGASGAEQYF.

This chain joins TRBV10-3 and TRBJ2-7; TRBD1 matches at 8 bases. V shed 3 bases and J 3 bases; nucleotides not matched to a gene: 7. CDR3 size: 15 residues. Per the germline V gene, CDR1 is ENHRY and CDR2 is SYGVKD. This chain's CDR3 is CAISDQGAHYYEQYF. CDR3 DNA sequence: TGTGCCATCAGTGATCAGGGGGCCCACTACTACGAGCAGTACTTC.

This clone was picked up a small number of times. The chain couples TRBV7-9 to TRBJ2-7, with 7 bases lining up with TRBD1. This CDR3 has 13 residues. The germline CDR1 and CDR2 sequences are SEHNR and FQNEAQ (reference sequence). J lost 5 bases, V lost 6 bases, and 7 bases had no gene match. The CDR3 DNA is TGTGCCAGCAGGCCGACAGGGACCAACGAGCAGTACTTC. This codes for CASRPTGTNEQYF.

This clone was found a few times. V and J are TRBV7-3 and TRBJ2-1, with 10 nucleotides matching TRBD2. Germline V lookup: CDR1 SGHTA, CDR2 FQGTGA. This CDR3 has 14 amino acids. V was pared by 5 bases and J by 6 bases, with 4 bases of the junction left unmatched. The CDR3 reads CASSRTSGINEQFF. In DNA, the CDR3 is TGTGCCAGCAGCAGGACTAGCGGCATCAATGAGCAGTTCTTC.

This clone was seen a handful of times. The V call is TRBV2, the J call TRBJ1-5, with TRBD1 matching 9 bases. The germline V gene has CDR1 SNHLY and CDR2 FYNNEI. The CDR3 spans 14 residues. The trim removed 4 bases at V and 2 bases at J, leaving 0 bases unmatched. The CDR3, as DNA: TGTGCCAGCAGTGGACAGGGGGGCAATCAGCCCCAGCATTTT. Its protein is CASSGQGGNQPQHF.

This clone was seen more than once but under ten times. The rearrangement uses TRBV6-7 and TRBJ2-3, with a possible D match to TRBD2 (5 bases). TRBV6-7 is assigned to the ORF class and has an uncertain function. The V end lost 0 bases, the J end lost 9 bases, and 22 bases lay between the germline ends. This CDR3 is built from 17 residues. In DNA form, the CDR3 reads TGTGCCAGCAGTTACTCGGACTTACCCCGGCGCGCGAGGACGCAGTATTTT. It is translated as CASSYSDLPRRARTQYF.

The sample holds a few counts of this clone. The chain carries TRBV27 and TRBJ2-5; 7 positions match TRBD1. The V and J ends lost 6 bases and 7 bases, in that order; junction bases with no gene match: 8. The CDR3 has 13 residues. The V gene's germline CDR1 is MNHEY and CDR2 SMNVEV (reference sequence). The CDR3 is CASRQGNRVTQYF. CDR3 bases: TGTGCCAGCAGACAGGGGAATAGGGTGACCCAGTACTTC.

This clone was found a few times. This rearrangement joins TRBV6-1 to TRBJ2-7; 9 nucleotides align to TRBD1. Trimming at V came to 6 bases and at J to 2 bases, leaving 8 bases not matched to a gene. Germline CDR1 is MNHNS and CDR2 is SASEGT. The CDR3 sequence is 15 residues long. The CDR3 DNA reads as TGTGCCAGCAGGAGGACAGGGGATAGCACCTACGAGCAGTACTTC. It yields the protein CASRRTGDSTYEQYF.

In its sample, this clone was seen a few times. V is TRBV5-1 and J is TRBJ1-1; D ambiguous. Germline assignment: CDR1 SGHRS and CDR2 YFSETQ. The CDR3 extends over 16 amino acids. V was cut by 1 base and J by 0 bases, with 13 bases left in between. CDR3 sequence reads: CASSLFWSSMNTEAFF. The DNA for the CDR3 is TGCGCCAGCAGCTTGTTCTGGTCTTCTATGAACACTGAAGCTTTCTTT. The full variable domain, with the rest looked up from reference TRBV5-1 and TRBJ1-1, is KAGVTQTPRYLIKTRGQQVTLSCSPISGHRSVSWYQQTPGQGLQFLFEYFSETQRNKGNFPGRFSGRQFSNSRSEMNVSTLELGDSALYLCASSLFWSSMNTEAFFGQGTRLTVV.

This clone has a handful of counts. The V call is TRBV5-1, the J call TRBJ2-7; tentatively, D is TRBD2 (5 bases). The CDR3 is made up of 14 amino acids. From germline, CDR1 is SGHRS and CDR2 YFSETQ. The V gene lost 4 bases and the J gene lost 7 bases, with 18 bases spanning the gap. CDR3 DNA: TGCGCCAGCAGCCGGAAAACCGGGGAGATGGAGCAGTACTTC. This sequence encodes CASSRKTGEMEQYF.

In its sample, this clone was seen a few times. The chain joins TRBV18 to TRBJ2-3, with D possibly TRBD2 on 6 matching bases. V was trimmed by 8 bases and J by 0 bases, leaving 21 bases between them. CDR1 is KGHSH, CDR2 LQKENI, per germline. CDR3 size: 17 residues. The DNA for the CDR3 is TGTGCCAGCCGATCCAGCGGGTACGCAACGAGCACAGATACGCAGTATTTT. This gives the protein CASRSSGYATSTDTQYF. Full variable domain (outside the CDR3, taken from reference TRBV18 and TRBJ2-3): NAGVMQNPRHLVRRRGQEARLRCSPMKGHSHVYWYRQLPEEGLKFMVYLQKENIIDESGMPKERFSAEFPKEGPSILRIQQVVRGDSAAYFCASRSSGYATSTDTQYFGPGTRLTVL.

V gene TRBV25-1 combines with J gene TRBJ1-1; 10 bases are a match to TRBD1. The CDR3 runs to 14 residues. Germline V gene sequence: CDR1 MGHDK, CDR2 SYGVNS. Trimming removed 4 bases from V and 5 bases from J; junction bases left unmatched: 4. The CDR3 nucleotides read TGTGCCAGCAGTGGGACAGGGGGAAAAACTGAAGCTTTCTTT. Translation gives CASSGTGGKTEAFF. Using reference TRBV25-1 and TRBJ1-1 for the parts outside the CDR3, the full variable domain is EADIYQTPRYLVIGTGKKITLECSQTMGHDKMYWYQQDPGMELHLIHYSYGVNSTEKGDLSSESTVSRIRTEHFPLTLESARPSHTSQYLCASSGTGGKTEAFFGQGTRLTVV.

In this sample, this clone turned up a few times. The rearrangement uses TRBV5-1 and TRBJ1-2; TRBD1 matches 10 bases. From germline, CDR1 is SGHRS and CDR2 YFSETQ. V lost 2 bases and J lost 5; bases outside the gene matches: 6. The CDR3 loop spans 15 amino acids. The CDR3 DNA reads TGCGCCAGCAGCTTTTGGGACAGGGGAATATATGGCTACACCTTC. Encoded protein: CASSFWDRGIYGYTF.

Only a few counts were recorded for this clone. The chain uses TRBV12-5 and TRBJ2-3; 9 bases line up with TRBD2. Germline V gene data show CDR1 as LGHNT and CDR2 as FRNRAP. V dropped 4 bases and J dropped 3; count of bases not matched to a gene: 8. The CDR3 is made up of 16 amino acids. The CDR3 here is CASGSNPSGRTDTQYF. The CDR3 DNA follows: TGTGCTAGTGGTTCCAATCCAAGCGGGAGGACAGATACGCAGTATTTT.

The J gene is TRBJ2-1, the V gene TRBV5-1; no definite D call. Between the trimmed V and J ends, which lost 6 bases and 0 bases, there was a span of 13 bases. This CDR3 is 15 amino acids long. Germline lookup yields CDR1 SGHRS and CDR2 YFSETQ. The CDR3 coding sequence is TGCGCCAGCACCCCCCGCGGTAACTCCTACAATGAGCAGTTCTTC. Amino acid sequence: CASTPRGNSYNEQFF.

This sequence joins TRBV18 and TRBJ1-5; perhaps TRBD1 as D (5 bases). CDR1 KGHSH and CDR2 LQKENI come from the germline V gene. The CDR3 is 17 residues long. V lost 0 bases, J lost 3 bases, and 15 bases lay in between. The chain's CDR3 is CASSPPSGPLNNQPQHF. The CDR3 DNA is TGTGCCAGCTCACCACCTTCAGGGCCCCTTAACAATCAGCCCCAGCATTTT.

This chain connects TRBV10-3 to TRBJ2-7; D may be TRBD1 (6 bases). The V gene's germline CDR1 is ENHRY and CDR2 SYGVKD. The CDR3 is 15 residues long. V lost 2 bases to trimming and J lost 7 bases, with 18 bases between them. Here the CDR3 DNA reads TGTGCCATCAGTGAGGTACCCCAGGGGTTGGGAGAGCAGTACTTC. Translating gives CAISEVPQGLGEQYF.

This clone appeared a few times. The V gene is TRBV29-1, the J gene TRBJ2-1; 8 positions agree with TRBD2. Germline trimming cut 7 bases from V and 1 base from J; bases unmatched to any gene: 6. CDR1 and CDR2 (germline): SQVTM, ANQGSEA. The CDR3 extends over 14 amino acids. The CDR3 DNA reads as TGCAGCGCCCCAGCGGGAGATTCCTACAATGAGCAGTTCTTC. It is translated as CSAPAGDSYNEQFF.

This clone has only a few counts. The J gene is TRBJ1-1, the V gene TRBV7-8; D ambiguous. The CDR3 is made up of 15 amino acids. Trimming removed 0 bases from V and 0 bases from J, with 8 bases in between. Germline assignment: CDR1 SGHVS and CDR2 FQNEAQ. This CDR3 is CASSLALQLNTEAFF. The CDR3 DNA follows: TGTGCCAGCAGCTTAGCGCTACAGTTGAACACTGAAGCTTTCTTT.

As for this clone: Mismatch with germline at one junction end may stem from a read error. The genes are TRBV15 and TRBJ2-6; 8 positions agree with TRBD1. This CDR3 has 17 residues. Germline lookup yields CDR1 LNHNV and CDR2 YYDKDF (reference sequence). CDR3 residues: CATSRAPQGTGGNVLTF. The CDR3, as DNA: TGTGCCACCAGCAGAGCCCCTCAGGGAACAGGGGGCAACGTCCTGACTTTC.

This clone was observed a handful of times. The chain employs TRBV7-2 and TRBJ1-5, with a tentative D call TRBD1 (6 bases). This CDR3 contains 14 residues. V was shortened by 5 bases and J by 0 bases, with 8 bases between the two germline ends. Looked up from germline, CDR1 is SGHTA and CDR2 is FQGNSA. The DNA of the CDR3 is TGTGCCAGCAGCCAGGGGTATAGCAATCAGCCCCAGCATTTT. Translating gives CASSQGYSNQPQHF.

This clone was recorded a few times. The chain uses TRBV6-6 and TRBJ2-3; no definite D call. V was cut by 7 bases and J by 2 bases, with 16 bases left in between. CDR3 size: 15 residues. Germline-derived CDR1 and CDR2 are MNHNY and SVGAGI (reference sequence). Here the CDR3 reads CASTTAESTTDTQYF. The CDR3, as DNA: TGTGCCAGCACCACCGCGGAGAGTACCACAGATACGCAGTATTTT.

This clone was detected only a few times. The V call is TRBV25-1, the J call TRBJ2-6; TRBD1 matches 9 bases. In germline, CDR1 is MGHDK, CDR2 SYGVNS. V shed 8 bases, J shed 4 bases, and the junction held 6 bases outside the gene matches. The CDR3 contains 15 residues. This CDR3 is CASGRQGVGANVLTF. CDR3 coding DNA: TGTGCCAGCGGAAGACAGGGGGTCGGGGCCAACGTCCTGACTTTC.

This clone was counted between two and nine times. The V and J genes are TRBV14 and TRBJ2-1, with 7 bases aligning to TRBD2. This CDR3 spans 14 amino acids. Trimming took 1 base from V and 9 from J; bases not matched to a gene: 6. Germline CDR1 and CDR2: SGHDN and FVKESK. The CDR3 DNA is TGTGCCAGCAGCCAAGGGTTAGCGGGTGGTGAGCAGTTCTTC. Translated: CASSQGLAGGEQFF.

The rearrangement uses TRBV19 and TRBJ2-5, with 8 positions matching TRBD1. The CDR3 is 15 amino acids. V lost 3 bases and J lost 5; bases outside the gene matches: 8. Germline assignment: CDR1 LNHDA and CDR2 SQIVND (reference sequence). The CDR3 bases are TGTGCCAGTAGTATGGGACAGGCCACTGTGGAGACCCAGTACTTC. Its protein product is CASSMGQATVETQYF.

The V gene is TRBV27, the J gene TRBJ2-1, with D possibly matching TRBD2 (5 bases). The V end was cut by 3 bases, the J end by 4 bases, with 7 bases between. The CDR3 loop spans 13 amino acids. Germline lookup yields CDR1 MNHEY and CDR2 SMNVEV (reference sequence). The CDR3 sequence: CASSFGGYNEQFF. CDR3 DNA sequence: TGTGCCAGCAGTTTCGGCGGGTACAATGAGCAGTTCTTC.

This clone has just a few counts. The chain employs TRBV5-4 and TRBJ1-2, with a tentative D call TRBD1 (6 bases). The CDR3 runs to 16 residues. From germline, CDR1 is SGHNT and CDR2 YYREEE (reference sequence). V lost 2 bases and J 4 bases, leaving 18 bases between the germline ends. CDR3 sequence reads: CASSFLQGRRTYGYTF. CDR3 coding DNA: TGTGCCAGCAGCTTCTTACAGGGAAGGAGGACCTATGGCTACACCTTC.

The chain links TRBV5-1 to TRBJ2-2; TRBD1 is a possible D gene (5 bases). Trimming cost V 0 bases and J 2 bases, with 14 bases left between them. From germline, CDR1 is SGHRS and CDR2 YFSETQ. The CDR3 length is 17 residues. The CDR3 sequence is CASSLGFQGKNTGELFF. The CDR3 DNA reads as TGCGCCAGCAGCTTGGGGTTCCAGGGAAAAAACACCGGGGAGCTGTTTTTT.

The V gene is TRBV11-3, the J gene TRBJ2-3; 11 bases match TRBD2. Per germline, CDR1 SGHNT and CDR2 YENEEA. V shed 2 bases, J shed 0 bases, and the junction held 4 bases outside the gene matches. The length of the CDR3 is 17 residues. The CDR3 loop is CASSLRTSGSSTDTQYF. For the CDR3, the DNA is TGTGCCAGCAGCTTAAGGACTAGCGGGTCTAGCACAGATACGCAGTATTTT.